This paragraph covers one T cell receptor beta chain sequence. There is no known antigen for this receptor. Nothing much larger sits one base from this clone, and base qualities are not available. In the paper's terms, the time point label means: more than three weeks on oral tofacitinib. Per the publication, the treatment or condition label means: oral pan-JAK inhibitor, 5-10 mg twice daily. Lesional scalp punch biopsies and peripheral blood were collected from alopecia areata patients. PBMCs were isolated by density centrifugation and stained for CD3, CD4 and CD8, after which CD4+ and CD8+ T cells were sorted on a FACSAria. This record comes from a study of CD8+ T cells in alopecia areata listed by TCRdb under 2018. Regarding the research as a whole: Treated patients were enrolled in an open-label pilot trial of oral tofacitinib, 5 to 10 mg twice daily, for moderate-to-severe alopecia areata. Patients stayed on tofacitinib for 6 to 18 months and then had 6 months of follow-up off drug so that delayed response and recurrence could be assessed. RNA came from the PAXgene miRNA kit for fixed scalp, the miRNeasy kit for PBMCs, and the RNeasy kit for mouse skin. The study used high-throughput TCRbeta sequencing to examine T cell clonal expansion in alopecia areata, in both the C3H/HeJ mouse model and human patients. Disease severity in treated patients was measured with the SALT score, which quantifies the percentage of affected scalp surface area. Amplification of TCRbeta CDR3 regions was done by immunoSEQ multiplex PCR using 35 Vbeta forward primers and 13 Jbeta reverse primers. Scalp clonality was compared among normal scalp (n=4), patchy alopecia areata scalp (n=8), and alopecia totalis/universalis scalp (n=8). Scalp tissue and sorted CD4+ and CD8+ peripheral blood T cells from patchy and totalis/universalis alopecia areata patients and from healthy controls were covered by human TCRbeta sequencing. Biopsies were taken from tofacitinib-treated patients at baseline and at 4 and 24 weeks of treatment, and a later scalp biopsy was taken in several of the tofacitinib-treated patients.

The research as a whole found: TCR sequences shared between patients were less clear than in mice, possibly partly because of HLA diversity in the patient population. The treated cohort was small, with a single nonresponder, so links between baseline CD8+ expansion and response need larger studies. During tofacitinib treatment, many expanded lesional clones stuck around in both scalp and blood, and this persistence may partly explain why relapse happens after treatment is stopped. Compared with normal scalp, lesional scalp had higher clonality and more expanded CD8+ clones, particularly in alopecia totalis/universalis, a pattern that suggests antigenic drive. Scalp clonality and the number of expanded CD8+ clones among the top 100 scalp clones were significantly decreased by tofacitinib. Scalp TCR repertoire analysis is complicated because resident alphabeta T cells in normal human skin are also sequenced, whereas mouse skin is dominated by gammadelta T cells.

CDR1 and CDR2 (SGHDT, YYEEEE) derive from the germline V gene. Cut back by 5 bases and 3 bases, the V and J ends lie 16 bases apart. The CDR3 starts with the cysteine, ends with the phenylalanine, and has 15 residues. Of all the DNA, just the CDR3 is kept, 45 bases in frame from base 1. The library was obtained by the immunoSEQ multiplex PCR assay. For TCR sequencing, RNA was extracted from every sample and reverse transcribed into cDNA to serve as template. First-strand cDNA was synthesized using SuperScript III with a 2:1 mix of oligo-dT and random hexamers. A synthetic immune receptor repertoire was used to gauge amplification bias, and whatever bias remained was removed computationally. In the source study's methods: Raw reads were preprocessed for error removal, and CDR3 was defined according to IMGT conventions as running from the conserved cysteine to phenylalanine. To get clonality, Shannon entropy was normalized by log2 of the number of productive unique TCRs and the result was subtracted from 1. CD4 or CD8 identity of scalp clones was inferred by cross-referencing scalp TCRbeta sequences with sorted blood CD4 and CD8 repertoires. TCRdb stores this immuneACCESS table with in-frame sequences only. Part of the clones is absent; in the studies checked, under half of the shortfall reflects unresolved V genes, and no reason is known for the rest. Clone size and V and J calls were adopted from that table, with D and trimming inferred from the DNA. Here the sample has about 190,000 clones; approximately 60% occur a single time. The ten largest account for about 0.69% of the sample.

This receptor was identified in a human donor with alopecia areata. This sample comprised CD4+ T cells sorted from blood, obtained at week 4, from a patient treated with tofacitinib. The rearranged chain carries TRBV5-6 and TRBJ2-3, with TRBD2 tentatively as D gene (6 bases match). In nucleotides, the sequence is TGTGCCAGCAGTACCCCGGGCGGGGTGACAGATACGCAGTATTTT. Its protein is CASSTPGGVTDTQYF. Reference TRBV5-6 and TRBJ2-3 genes cover what lies past the CDR3, so the full variable domain is DAGVTQSPTHLIKTRGQQVTLRCSPKSGHDTVSWYQQALGQGPQFIFQYYEEEERQRGNFPDRFSGHQFPNYSSELNVNALLLGDSALYLCASSTPGGVTDTQYFGPGTRLTVL.